The rows below give T cell receptor beta chains drawn from one sample of a study of technical replicates of blood from several donors. Clones were sequenced by immunoSEQ multiplex PCR, and TCRdb holds only the in-frame ones, with some missing. The sample yields approximately 74,000 clones, about 87% seen once. What was sequenced was PBMCs. The receptor set was obtained from a human donor in good health. Some clones in this sample may be carry-over from other donors' samples. The CDR3 runs from the conserved cysteine through the conserved F or W. A D gene is named only where the DNA matches it firmly. A clone size is listed for some rows: how often the clone was seen (once, few, many), or a class if it is expanded.

D gene	CDR3 length	V gene	clone size	J gene	CDR3 protein	CDR3 DNA
.	8	TRBV21-1	.	TRBJ2-5	CASSFEYF	TGTGCCAGCAGCTTCGAGTACTTC
.	18	TRBV27	once	TRBJ1-2	CASSLSAGADSSYSGYTF	TGTGCCAGCAGTTTATCTGCAGGGGCGGATTCAAGTTATAGTGGCTACACCTTC
TRBD1	13	TRBV27	few	TRBJ1-6	CASSFGQGQPLHF	TGTGCCAGCAGTTTTGGACAGGGGCAACCCCTCCACTTT
.	12	TRBV12-5	.	TRBJ2-5	CASRSAGETQYF	TGTGCTAGTCGATCGGCGGGAGAGACCCAGTACTTC
TRBD2	14	TRBV6-4	.	TRBJ2-1	CASSAYTSGSEQFF	TGTGCCAGCAGTGCGTATACCAGCGGGAGTGAGCAGTTCTTC
.	14	TRBV5-1	.	TRBJ1-1	CASSFRGENTEAFF	TGCGCCAGCAGCTTTCGGGGAGAGAACACTGAAGCTTTCTTT
TRBD2	16	TRBV9	.	TRBJ2-2	CASSVIGTSDTGELFF	TGTGCCAGCAGCGTGATCGGGACTAGCGACACCGGGGAGCTGTTTTTT
TRBD2	16	TRBV4-1	.	TRBJ2-1	CASSQPTSGIYNEQFF	TGCGCCAGCAGCCAACCCACTAGCGGGATATACAATGAGCAGTTCTTC
.	15	TRBV6-1	.	TRBJ1-3	CASSESRTPGNTIYF	TGTGCCAGCAGTGAATCCAGGACACCTGGAAACACCATATATTTT
TRBD2	19	TRBV7-6	.	TRBJ2-5	CASSLSEEAGETPPETQYF	TGTGCCAGCAGCCTGAGTGAAGAAGCGGGAGAAACCCCTCCAGAGACCCAGTACTTC
.	14	TRBV11-2	.	TRBJ2-1	CASSLLDKYNEQFF	TGTGCCAGCAGCTTATTAGACAAATACAATGAGCAGTTCTTC
TRBD1	14	TRBV18	.	TRBJ2-7	CASSPATGAYEQYF	TGTGCCAGCTCACCAGCAACAGGGGCCTACGAGCAGTACTTC
TRBD2	17	TRBV5-1	few	TRBJ2-3	CASSPATSGRYTDTQYF	TGCGCCAGCAGCCCTGCGACTAGCGGGAGATACACAGATACGCAGTATTTT
TRBD2	15	TRBV27	.	TRBJ2-1	CASSPPPGGRDEQFF	TGTGCCAGCAGTCCCCCACCGGGGGGTAGGGATGAGCAGTTCTTC
TRBD1	15	TRBV6-6	.	TRBJ1-1	CASSDRQGGIAEAFF	TGTGCCAGCAGTGATCGACAGGGTGGAATTGCTGAAGCTTTCTTT
.	14	TRBV5-8	.	TRBJ1-2	CASSPGGGNYGYTF	TGTGCCAGCAGCCCTGGGGGGGGGAACTATGGCTACACCTTC
.	14	TRBV9	.	TRBJ2-1	CASSVAQGGNEQFF	TGTGCCAGCAGCGTAGCACAGGGCGGCAATGAGCAGTTCTTC
.	16	TRBV5-1	.	TRBJ2-1	CASSLDVGTVYNEQFF	TGCGCCAGCAGCTTGGACGTAGGTACAGTATACAATGAGCAGTTCTTC
TRBD1	14	TRBV5-8	.	TRBJ1-2	CASSLGGTGAGYTF	TGTGCCAGCAGCTTGGGCGGGACAGGGGCCGGCTACACCTTC
.	11	TRBV19	.	TRBJ2-3	CASKAVDTQYF	TGTGCCTCGAAGGCGGTAGATACGCAGTATTTT
TRBD2	17	TRBV14	.	TRBJ2-1	CASSPSGLAGDYNEQFF	TGTGCCAGCAGCCCAAGCGGCCTAGCGGGAGATTACAATGAGCAGTTCTTC
TRBD1	13	TRBV5-1	.	TRBJ2-5	CASSSGQEETQYF	TGCGCCAGCAGTTCGGGACAGGAAGAGACCCAGTACTTC
TRBD1	16	TRBV7-9	.	TRBJ1-2	CASRSPGQGGRYGYTF	TGTGCCAGCAGATCTCCGGGACAGGGAGGTCGCTATGGCTACACCTTC
.	15	TRBV4-3	.	TRBJ1-4	CASSQDFQGGEKLFF	TGCGCCAGCAGCCAAGATTTCCAGGGTGGTGAAAAACTGTTTTTT
.	13	TRBV4-3	.	TRBJ2-1	CASSQDLGGVQFF	TGCGCCAGCAGCCAAGACTTGGGCGGGGTGCAGTTCTTC
TRBD2	16	TRBV10-3	.	TRBJ2-3	CAISEPASGGTDTQYF	TGTGCCATCAGTGAACCTGCTAGCGGGGGCACAGATACGCAGTATTTT
.	13	TRBV12-5	.	TRBJ2-3	CASGKTFTDTQYF	TGTGCTAGTGGTAAGACTTTCACAGATACGCAGTATTTT
TRBD2	15	TRBV5-1	.	TRBJ2-1	CASSLGGGANNEQFF	TGCGCCAGCAGCTTGGGGGGGGGTGCTAACAATGAGCAGTTCTTC
TRBD2	15	TRBV4-1	once	TRBJ2-1	CASSQDPLAGGEQFF	TGCGCCAGCAGCCAAGATCCGCTAGCGGGGGGGGAGCAGTTCTTC
.	14	TRBV11-2	.	TRBJ2-7	CASSLEDFNYEQYF	TGTGCCAGCAGCCTGGAGGACTTCAACTACGAGCAGTACTTC
.	14	TRBV29-1	.	TRBJ1-3	CSVEDGPSGNTIYF	TGCAGCGTTGAAGATGGGCCCTCTGGAAACACCATATATTTT